The rows below give T cell receptor beta chains drawn from one sample of a study of CD8 T cells in Susac syndrome. TCRdb ran MiXCR on the immunoSEQ multiplex PCR reads and lists one entry per CDR3 protein. The data contain 180,000 or so distinct CDR3 sequences, more than 90% of them singletons. The sequenced sample was CD4+ T cells from PBMCs. All receptors come from a human donor in good health. Each CDR3 is given with its conserved first and last residue. Fields, in order: J gene, V gene, clone size, D gene, CDR3 protein, CDR3 DNA. The D gene is left open where the match is weak. The size entry is marked missing in some rows and otherwise reads once, few, many or a size class.

J: TRBJ2-2; V: TRBV7-9; size: once; D: .; CDR3: CASSLGPGRKTGELFF; DNA: TGTGCCAGCAGCTTGGGGCCAGGGCGGAAGACCGGGGAGCTGTTTTTT
J: TRBJ2-1; V: TRBV2; size: .; D: .; CDR3: CASLYYNEQFF; DNA: TGTGCCAGCTTGTACTACAATGAGCAGTTCTTC
J: TRBJ2-6; V: TRBV5-1; size: once; D: TRBD2; CDR3: CASQTGGSGANVLTF; DNA: TGCGCCAGCCAGACGGGGGGCTCTGGGGCCAACGTCCTGACTTTC
J: TRBJ2-5; V: TRBV7-2; size: .; D: TRBD2; CDR3: CASSSNPTSGGETQYF; DNA: TGTGCCAGCAGCTCTAACCCGACTAGCGGGGGGGAGACCCAGTACTTC
J: TRBJ1-2; V: TRBV5-4; size: once; D: .; CDR3: CASSLDLQSGEGYTF; DNA: TGTGCCAGCAGCTTGGACCTTCAATCAGGGGAGGGCTACACCTTC
J: TRBJ2-1; V: TRBV29-1; size: .; D: TRBD1; CDR3: CSVGYGTGNGDEQFF; DNA: TGCAGCGTTGGTTACGGGACAGGGAACGGGGATGAGCAGTTCTTC
J: TRBJ2-3; V: TRBV6-1; size: once; D: .; CDR3: CASSEQGEIRTDTQYF; DNA: TGTGCCAGCAGTGAACAAGGGGAGATACGCACAGATACGCAGTATTTT
J: TRBJ2-1; V: TRBV20-1; size: .; D: TRBD2; CDR3: CSARGSGGSGYNEQFF; DNA: TGCAGTGCTAGGGGTAGCGGGGGGTCCGGCTACAATGAGCAGTTCTTC
J: TRBJ2-7; V: TRBV20-1; size: .; D: .; CDR3: CSANDQGKGSYEQYF; DNA: TGCAGTGCCAACGATCAGGGGAAAGGCTCCTACGAGCAGTACTTC
J: TRBJ1-6; V: TRBV27; size: .; D: .; CDR3: CASSATVGGYNSPLHF; DNA: TGTGCCAGCAGTGCGACGGTTGGAGGGTATAATTCACCCCTCCACTTT
J: TRBJ1-2; V: TRBV2; size: once; D: .; CDR3: CASSEEGTGGYTF; DNA: TGTGCCAGCAGTGAAGAAGGGACTGGCGGCTACACCTTC
J: TRBJ1-5; V: TRBV23-1; size: .; D: .; CDR3: CASSQTPVVDLSNQPQHF; DNA: TGCGCCAGCAGTCAAACCCCTGTGGTCGACCTTAGCAATCAGCCCCAGCATTTT
J: TRBJ2-7; V: TRBV2; size: .; D: .; CDR3: CASSERGGRREQYF; DNA: TGTGCCAGCAGTGAAAGGGGGGGGCGGCGCGAGCAGTACTTC
J: TRBJ1-1; V: TRBV20-1; size: once; D: TRBD1; CDR3: CSSTDRAMNTEAFF; DNA: TGCAGTTCAACCGACAGGGCAATGAACACTGAAGCTTTCTTT
J: TRBJ2-3; V: TRBV20-1; size: .; D: TRBD2; CDR3: CSARVAGGPTDTQYF; DNA: TGCAGTGCTAGAGTAGCGGGGGGGCCAACAGATACGCAGTATTTT
J: TRBJ2-7; V: TRBV29-1; size: .; D: .; CDR3: CSVYSGSSYEQYF; DNA: TGCAGCGTTTATTCAGGAAGCTCCTACGAGCAGTACTTC
J: TRBJ2-5; V: TRBV5-4; size: .; D: .; CDR3: CASSQQGGEETQYF; DNA: TGTGCCAGCAGCCAACAGGGGGGGGAAGAGACCCAGTACTTC
J: TRBJ2-5; V: TRBV20-1; size: .; D: TRBD1; CDR3: CSARTGTGQTQYF; DNA: TGCAGTGCCCGGACAGGGACGGGGCAGACCCAGTACTTC
J: TRBJ1-5; V: TRBV19; size: .; D: .; CDR3: CASSKDNQPQHF; DNA: TGTGCCAGTAGTAAAGACAATCAGCCCCAGCATTTT
J: TRBJ2-3; V: TRBV30; size: .; D: .; CDR3: CAWTPSGGISTDTLYF; DNA: TGTGCCTGGACCCCCTCGGGCGGGATAAGCACAGATACGCTGTATTTT
J: TRBJ2-7; V: TRBV4-3; size: few; D: TRBD2; CDR3: CASSQDFGGGLGEQYF; DNA: TGCGCCAGCAGCCAAGATTTCGGGGGGGGCCTCGGCGAGCAGTACTTC
J: TRBJ1-5; V: TRBV15; size: .; D: .; CDR3: CAPPWDTNQPQHF; DNA: TGTGCCCCCCCCTGGGACACCAATCAGCCCCAGCATTTT
J: TRBJ1-2; V: TRBV27; size: .; D: .; CDR3: CASKDSIYGYTF; DNA: TGTGCCAGCAAGGACAGCATCTATGGCTACACCTTC
J: TRBJ2-3; V: TRBV29-1; size: .; D: TRBD2; CDR3: CSGLTSGGVTQYF; DNA: TGCAGCGGCCTGACTAGCGGGGGAGTTACGCAGTATTTT
J: TRBJ2-1; V: TRBV20-1; size: .; D: TRBD2; CDR3: CSAGVGRGSFEQFF; DNA: TGCAGTGCGGGAGTGGGGCGGGGGTCCTTTGAGCAGTTCTTC
J: TRBJ1-1; V: TRBV7-9; size: .; D: .; CDR3: CASSGEWREAFF; DNA: TGTGCCAGCAGCGGCGAATGGAGGGAAGCTTTCTTT
J: TRBJ1-4; V: TRBV20-1; size: .; D: .; CDR3: CSAGGYEKLFF; DNA: TGCAGTGCTGGCGGATATGAAAAACTGTTTTTT
J: TRBJ2-1; V: TRBV19; size: .; D: .; CDR3: CASSIGRSYNEQFF; DNA: TGTGCCAGTAGTATAGGCAGGTCTTACAATGAGCAGTTCTTC
J: TRBJ1-1; V: TRBV7-9; size: .; D: .; CDR3: CASSLRETEAFF; DNA: TGTGCCAGCAGCCTAAGGGAAACTGAAGCTTTCTTT
J: TRBJ1-1; V: TRBV4-1; size: .; D: .; CDR3: CASSPSDGGEAFF; DNA: TGCGCCAGCAGCCCGTCCGATGGGGGCGAAGCTTTCTTT
J: TRBJ2-1; V: TRBV7-6; size: .; D: TRBD1; CDR3: CASSLGTGGLNEQFF; DNA: TGTGCCAGCAGCTTAGGGACAGGGGGCTTAAATGAGCAGTTCTTC
J: TRBJ2-3; V: TRBV25-1; size: .; D: TRBD2; CDR3: CASSEYAGGPTDTQYF; DNA: TGTGCCAGCAGTGAATACGCGGGGGGGCCAACAGATACGCAGTATTTT
J: TRBJ2-5; V: TRBV10-3; size: .; D: .; CDR3: CAISARDGQETQYF; DNA: TGTGCCATCAGTGCCCGGGACGGACAAGAGACCCAGTACTTC
J: TRBJ1-6; V: TRBV9; size: .; D: .; CDR3: CASSAHNSPLHF; DNA: TGTGCCAGCAGCGCCCATAATTCACCCCTCCACTTT
J: TRBJ2-6; V: TRBV5-6; size: .; D: .; CDR3: CASSAPGFSGANVLTF; DNA: TGTGCCAGCAGCGCCCCGGGATTCTCTGGGGCCAACGTCCTGACTTTC
J: TRBJ2-2; V: TRBV3-1; size: .; D: .; CDR3: CASSQVRAGELFF; DNA: TGTGCCAGCAGCCAAGTCAGGGCCGGGGAGCTGTTTTTT
J: TRBJ2-1; V: TRBV29-1; size: .; D: .; CDR3: CSVGRDFTSSDEQFF; DNA: TGCAGCGTCGGCCGGGACTTCACTAGCAGTGATGAGCAGTTCTTC
J: TRBJ2-3; V: TRBV7-3; size: .; D: .; CDR3: CASSLTPTDTQYF; DNA: TGTGCCAGCAGCTTAACGCCTACAGATACGCAGTATTTT
J: TRBJ2-5; V: TRBV12-3/TRBV12-4; size: once; D: .; CDR3: CASRDTQETQYF; DNA: TGTGCCAGCAGGGACACTCAAGAGACCCAGTACTTC
J: TRBJ1-1; V: TRBV6-2/TRBV6-3; size: .; D: .; CDR3: CASSPRPNTEAFF; DNA: TGTGCCAGCAGTCCCCGTCCGAACACTGAAGCTTTCTTT
J: TRBJ2-7; V: TRBV12-3/TRBV12-4; size: .; D: TRBD2; CDR3: CASSFDGTSSHEQYF; DNA: TGTGCCAGCAGTTTCGATGGGACTAGCTCCCACGAGCAGTACTTC
J: TRBJ1-5; V: TRBV20-1; size: .; D: TRBD1; CDR3: CSARGTGTPPQHF; DNA: TGCAGTGCTAGAGGGACAGGGACTCCGCCCCAGCATTTT
J: TRBJ2-6; V: TRBV4-3; size: .; D: .; CDR3: CASSYRISGANVLTF; DNA: TGCGCCAGCAGCTACCGTATCTCTGGGGCCAACGTCCTGACTTTC
J: TRBJ1-5; V: TRBV30; size: .; D: .; CDR3: CAWSLGGGGGYQPQHF; DNA: TGTGCCTGGAGCCTCGGGGGAGGCGGGGGATATCAGCCCCAGCATTTT
J: TRBJ1-2; V: TRBV4-3; size: .; D: .; CDR3: CASSQERGSSYGYTF; DNA: TGCGCCAGCAGCCAAGAGCGGGGTTCAAGCTATGGCTACACCTTC
J: TRBJ1-5; V: TRBV30; size: .; D: .; CDR3: CAWSLRSGNQPQHF; DNA: TGTGCCTGGAGTTTGCGATCAGGCAATCAGCCCCAGCATTTT
J: TRBJ2-5; V: TRBV5-1; size: .; D: .; CDR3: CASSFFGTRETQYF; DNA: TGCGCCAGCAGCTTTTTTGGGACCCGAGAGACCCAGTACTTC
J: TRBJ2-7; V: TRBV5-1; size: .; D: .; CDR3: CASRAGEYEQYF; DNA: TGCGCCAGCAGGGCCGGGGAATACGAGCAGTACTTC
J: TRBJ2-7; V: TRBV19; size: .; D: TRBD1; CDR3: CASSRAGGTGSYEQYF; DNA: TGTGCCAGTAGCCGGGCAGGCGGGACAGGGTCCTACGAGCAGTACTTC
J: TRBJ2-5; V: TRBV20-1; size: once; D: .; CDR3: CSARTPGDQETQYF; DNA: TGCAGTGCCCGCACCCCCGGGGACCAAGAGACCCAGTACTTC
J: TRBJ2-7; V: TRBV12-3/TRBV12-4; size: .; D: .; CDR3: CASSFDRKQYF; DNA: TGTGCCAGCAGTTTCGACAGGAAGCAGTACTTC
J: TRBJ1-4; V: TRBV29-1; size: .; D: .; CDR3: CSVVEQYNEKLFF; DNA: TGCAGCGTTGTAGAACAGTATAATGAAAAACTGTTTTTT
J: TRBJ1-2; V: TRBV5-1; size: .; D: .; CDR3: CASSNRDVEGYTF; DNA: TGCGCCAGCAGCAACCGGGACGTCGAGGGCTACACCTTC
J: TRBJ2-5; V: TRBV6-5; size: .; D: TRBD2; CDR3: CASSYGTSGGEETQYF; DNA: TGTGCCAGCAGTTACGGGACTAGCGGGGGGGAAGAGACCCAGTACTTC
J: TRBJ2-5; V: TRBV9; size: .; D: TRBD2; CDR3: CASSVESGGTQETQYF; DNA: TGTGCCAGCAGCGTAGAGAGCGGGGGGACACAAGAGACCCAGTACTTC
J: TRBJ2-1; V: TRBV5-1; size: .; D: TRBD2; CDR3: CASSQLAGGLDEQFF; DNA: TGCGCCAGCAGCCAACTAGCGGGGGGGCTAGATGAGCAGTTCTTC
J: TRBJ1-2; V: TRBV3-1; size: .; D: .; CDR3: CASSPPGAYGYTF; DNA: TGTGCCAGCAGCCCCCCAGGGGCCTATGGCTACACCTTC
J: TRBJ1-2; V: TRBV4-3; size: .; D: .; CDR3: CASSQDRTDGVYGYTF; DNA: TGCGCCAGCAGCCAAGATAGGACAGATGGGGTCTATGGCTACACCTTC
J: TRBJ1-5; V: TRBV2; size: .; D: .; CDR3: CASSDRQNSNQPQHF; DNA: TGTGCCAGCAGTGATCGGCAGAATAGCAATCAGCCCCAGCATTTT